This entry is about one T cell receptor beta chain. The length of the CDR3 is 16 residues. Trimming left V 2 bases short and J 0 bases short, with 11 bases between. CDR1 is MNHGY and CDR2 is SAAAGT in the germline V gene. This sample is part of a study of sequential checkpoint blockade in melanoma. Study information: Twenty-two patients had matched tumor biopsies before treatment and at week 13 after nivolumab or ipilimumab alone.

Indicated treatment: randomized to nivolumab then ipilimumab (arm A) or the reverse (arm B). The method was immunoSEQ multiplex PCR; TCRdb's version includes in-frame clones alone and lacks a portion of them. Here the sample spans over 2,500 clones, approximately 23% being singletons. The sequence was collected from a human donor with melanoma. The genes are TRBV6-8 and TRBJ2-1; D remains ambiguous. The source material was tumor tissue (inferred from file names), sampled from a patient given nivolumab and ipilimumab in sequence. DNA for the CDR3: TGTGCCAGCAGTTACGGCGGAGTTCGCTCCTACAATGAGCAGTTCTTC. This sequence encodes CASSYGGVRSYNEQFF.